Following are 13 T cell receptor beta chains from one sample sequenced in a study of blood T cell repertoires in COVID-19. Some clones are missing from TCRdb's copy, which holds only in-frame ones; the method was immunoSEQ multiplex PCR. The sample records some 200,000 clones, more than 80% being singletons. Sequenced sample: peripheral blood. The receptors here all came from an elderly woman with COVID-19, enrolled during active disease.

The V call is TRBV3-1 (or the pseudogene TRBV3-2), the J call TRBJ1-2, with D unclear. Deletions cut 3 bases from V and 4 bases from J, with 15 bases between. The germline CDR1 and CDR2 sequences are LGHDT and YNNKEL (reference sequence). The CDR3 loop spans 15 amino acids. The CDR3 loop is CASSQGTATAYGYTF. In DNA, the CDR3 is TGTGCCAGCAGCCAGGGCACAGCCACAGCCTATGGCTACACCTTC.

This clone was counted a single time. The CDR3 coding sequence is TGTGCCAGCAGCCAGACAGGGGGGAACACTGAAGCTTTCTTT. The encoded protein is CASSQTGGNTEAFF. The chain is built from TRBV9 and TRBJ1-1, with TRBD1 matching over 9 bases. Germline assignment: CDR1 SGDLS and CDR2 YYNGEE. The V segment lost 4 bases and the J segment 1 base; nucleotides outside the gene matches: 2. The CDR3 covers 14 residues.

The chain is built from TRBV9 and TRBJ1-2; possibly TRBD1 for D (6 bases). The length of the CDR3 is 16 residues. V lost 0 bases and J 0 bases, leaving 12 bases between the germline ends. The V gene's germline CDR1 is SGDLS and CDR2 YYNGEE. The CDR3 coding sequence is TGTGCCAGCAGCGTAGGGCGACAGGAAACTAACTATGGCTACACCTTC. This codes for CASSVGRQETNYGYTF. Variable domain in full (rest from reference TRBV9 and TRBJ1-2): DSGVTQTPKHLITATGQRVTLRCSPRSGDLSVYWYQQSLDQGLQFLIQYYNGEERAKGNILERFSAQQFPDLHSELNLSSLELGDSALYFCASSVGRQETNYGYTFGSGTRLTVV.

The V gene is TRBV5-1, the J gene TRBJ1-3; the D is unclear. CDR1 is SGHRS and CDR2 is YFSETQ in the germline V gene. The CDR3 contains 14 residues. V was cut by 3 bases and J by 0 bases, with 7 bases left in between. CDR3 residues: CASSSGSSGNTIYF. CDR3 DNA sequence: TGCGCCAGCAGCTCCGGGAGCTCTGGAAACACCATATATTTT.

The genes are TRBV5-1 and TRBJ2-5; D might be TRBD2 (6 bases). The germline V gene encodes CDR1 SGHRS and CDR2 YFSETQ. The CDR3 contains 16 residues. V was clipped by 1 base and J by 4 bases, with 17 bases between them. The CDR3 DNA sequence: TGCGCCAGCAGCTTGTGGGGCCGGGGGAATCGAGAGACCCAGTACTTC. Its protein is CASSLWGRGNRETQYF.

The CDR3 DNA is TGTGCCAGCAGCAATGGGGCGGCCCAAGAGACCCAGTACTTC. It is translated as CASSNGAAQETQYF. The genes are TRBV11-3 and TRBJ2-5, with D perhaps TRBD1 (5 bases). This CDR3 region has 14 residues. V was pared by 5 bases and J by 1 base, with 11 bases between. Germline CDR1 reads SGHNT; CDR2 reads YENEEA.

The CDR3, as DNA: TGTGCCAGCTTTCCCGGGAACCCGTTCTCTGGAAACACCATATATTTT. Translating it yields CASFPGNPFSGNTIYF. The J gene is TRBJ1-3, the V gene TRBV18; no clear D. The CDR3 is 16 amino acids. Germline-derived CDR1 and CDR2 are KGHSH and LQKENI. With 7 bases removed from V and 0 bases from J, the gap between germline ends came to 16 bases.

This sequence joins TRBV27 and TRBJ1-5; tentative D call: TRBD1 (5 bases). Germline-derived CDR1 and CDR2 are MNHEY and SMNVEV (reference sequence). V lost 0 bases, J lost 7 bases, and 13 bases lay in between. The CDR3 is 15 residues long. The CDR3 sequence is CASSLSYRSGQPQHF. In DNA form, the CDR3 reads TGTGCCAGCAGTTTATCGTACAGATCAGGGCAGCCCCAGCATTTT.

The chain carries TRBV6-5 and TRBJ1-5; 8 bases map to TRBD1. The germline V gene has CDR1 MNHEY and CDR2 SVGAGI. The CDR3 runs to 14 residues. Trimming removed 6 bases from V and 7 bases from J; junction bases left unmatched: 8. Here the CDR3 reads CASRHQGAKQPQHF. Written as DNA, the CDR3 is TGTGCCAGCAGGCACCAGGGGGCAAAACAGCCCCAGCATTTT.

The J gene is TRBJ1-2, the V gene TRBV4-2; D is unresolved. Trimming pared 0 bases from V and 0 bases from J, leaving 11 bases between. The CDR3 covers 16 residues. CDR1 and CDR2 from the germline V gene are LGHNA and YNFKEQ. This CDR3 is CASSQERSTTNYGYTF. The DNA for the CDR3 is TGTGCCAGCAGCCAAGAGAGGAGCACTACTAACTATGGCTACACCTTC.

In the case of this clone: Other DNA sequences in this specimen translate into the identical CDR3. The CDR3 sequence: CASSLGQLNSPLHF. The CDR3, as DNA: TGTGCCAGCAGCTTAGGTCAGTTGAATTCACCCCTCCACTTT. This rearrangement joins TRBV7-9 to TRBJ1-6; D is uncertain. V was shortened by 1 base and J by 7 bases, with 8 bases between the two germline ends. This CDR3 comprises 14 residues. Germline lookup yields CDR1 SEHNR and CDR2 FQNEAQ (reference sequence).

The V and J genes are TRBV28 and TRBJ1-1; D not resolved. Germline V gene sequence: CDR1 MDHEN, CDR2 SYDVKM. The V gene lost 4 bases and the J gene lost 1 base, with 10 bases spanning the gap. The CDR3 contains 14 residues. DNA of the CDR3: TGTGCCAGCAGTTATGTGTCAGAGAACACTGAAGCTTTCTTT. This translates into CASSYVSENTEAFF.

This clone came up a few times. This same CDR3 is encoded by further DNA sequences in the sample. The V and J genes are TRBV9 and TRBJ1-6, with 8 bases that match TRBD1. The trim removed 2 bases at V and 10 bases at J, leaving 5 bases unmatched. CDR1 and CDR2 from the germline V gene are SGDLS and YYNGEE. The CDR3 length is 14 residues. Written as DNA, the CDR3 is TGTGCCAGCAGCGTCGGACAGGGAAGCTCACCCCTCCACTTT. This translates into CASSVGQGSSPLHF. Full variable domain (remainder filled in from reference TRBV9 and TRBJ1-6): DSGVTQTPKHLITATGQRVTLRCSPRSGDLSVYWYQQSLDQGLQFLIQYYNGEERAKGNILERFSAQQFPDLHSELNLSSLELGDSALYFCASSVGQGSSPLHFGNGTRLTVT.